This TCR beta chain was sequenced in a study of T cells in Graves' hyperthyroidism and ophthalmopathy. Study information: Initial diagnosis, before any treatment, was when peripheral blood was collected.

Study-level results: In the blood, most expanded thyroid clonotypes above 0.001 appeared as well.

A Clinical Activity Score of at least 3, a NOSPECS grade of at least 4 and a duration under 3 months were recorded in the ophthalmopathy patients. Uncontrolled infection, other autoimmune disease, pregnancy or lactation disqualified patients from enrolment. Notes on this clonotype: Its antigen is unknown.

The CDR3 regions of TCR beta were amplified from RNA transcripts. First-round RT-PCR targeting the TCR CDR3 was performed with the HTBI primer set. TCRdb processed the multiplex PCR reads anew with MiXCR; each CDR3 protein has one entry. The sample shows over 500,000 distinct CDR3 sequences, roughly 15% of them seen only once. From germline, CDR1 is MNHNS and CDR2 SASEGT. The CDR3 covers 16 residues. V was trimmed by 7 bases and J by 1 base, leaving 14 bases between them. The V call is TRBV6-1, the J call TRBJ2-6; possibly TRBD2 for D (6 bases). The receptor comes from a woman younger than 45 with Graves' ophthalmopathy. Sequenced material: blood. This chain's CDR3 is CASIRDGGSGANVLTF. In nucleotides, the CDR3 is TGTGCCAGCATACGGGACGGGGGTTCTGGGGCCAACGTCCTGACTTTC.